This T cell receptor beta chain comes out of a study of T cell responses to AZD1222 COVID-19 vaccine. Study-level background: Samples with a second dose at about 4 or about 12 weeks were pooled together.

Assay: immunoSEQ multiplex PCR; the TCRdb copy retains only in-frame clones and omits some. Of approximately 110,000 clones listed, around 94% are singletons. Regarding this clone: The antigen is not known.

Study-wide results and limits: AZD1222 recipients seropositive at baseline numbered only 5 to 7. White British donors predominated, females outnumbered males, and clonal diversity was possibly underestimated.

CDR1 is SGHRS, CDR2 YFSETQ, per germline. The germline V and J ends were trimmed by 2 bases and 9 bases, with 15 bases remaining between them. The CDR3 runs to 14 residues. The chain has TRBV5-1 and TRBJ2-1; D is perhaps TRBD2 (5 bases). The receptor was isolated from an adult in good health. The starting material was peripheral blood, obtained on day 0 of AZD1222 vaccination. The CDR3 DNA reads TGCGCCAGCAGCTTCGGGATAAATGTGGTTGAGCAGTTCTTC. It translates to CASSFGINVVEQFF.